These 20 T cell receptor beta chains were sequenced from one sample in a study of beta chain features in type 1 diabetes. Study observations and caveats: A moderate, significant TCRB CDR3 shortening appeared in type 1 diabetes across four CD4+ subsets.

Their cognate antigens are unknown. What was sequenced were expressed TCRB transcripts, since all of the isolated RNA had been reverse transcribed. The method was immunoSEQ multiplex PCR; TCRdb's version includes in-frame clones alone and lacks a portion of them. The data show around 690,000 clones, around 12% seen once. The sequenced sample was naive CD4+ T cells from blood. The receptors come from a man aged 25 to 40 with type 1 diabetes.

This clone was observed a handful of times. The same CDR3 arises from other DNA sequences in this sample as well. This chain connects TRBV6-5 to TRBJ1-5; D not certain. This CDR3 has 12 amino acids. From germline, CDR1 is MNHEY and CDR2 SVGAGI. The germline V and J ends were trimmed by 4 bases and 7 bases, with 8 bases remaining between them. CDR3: CASSSLGQPQHF. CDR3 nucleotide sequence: TGTGCCAGCAGTTCTCTGGGACAGCCCCAGCATTTT.

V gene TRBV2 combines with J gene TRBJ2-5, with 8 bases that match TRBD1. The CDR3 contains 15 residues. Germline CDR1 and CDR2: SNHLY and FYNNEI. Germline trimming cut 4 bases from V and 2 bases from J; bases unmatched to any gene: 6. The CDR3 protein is CASSGTGMRQETQYF. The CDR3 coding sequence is TGTGCCAGCAGTGGGACAGGGATGAGACAAGAGACCCAGTACTTC.

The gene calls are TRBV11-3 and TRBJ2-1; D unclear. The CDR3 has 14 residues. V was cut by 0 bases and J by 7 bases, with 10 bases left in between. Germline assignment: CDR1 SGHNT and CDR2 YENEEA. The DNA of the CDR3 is TGTGCCAGCAGCTTAGATGACCTAGTGAATGAGCAGTTCTTC. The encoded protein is CASSLDDLVNEQFF.

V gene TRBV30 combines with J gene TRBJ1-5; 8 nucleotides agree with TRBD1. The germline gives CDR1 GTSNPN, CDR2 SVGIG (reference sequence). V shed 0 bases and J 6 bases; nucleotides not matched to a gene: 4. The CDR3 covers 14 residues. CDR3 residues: CAWSVQGGGQPQHF. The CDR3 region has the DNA TGTGCCTGGAGTGTACAGGGGGGAGGTCAGCCCCAGCATTTT.

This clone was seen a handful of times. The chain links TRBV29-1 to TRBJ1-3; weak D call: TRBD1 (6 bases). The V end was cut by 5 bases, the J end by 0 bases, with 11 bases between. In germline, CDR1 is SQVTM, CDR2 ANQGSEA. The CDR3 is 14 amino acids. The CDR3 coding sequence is TGCAGCGTTACCGGACAGAGCTCTGGAAACACCATATATTTT. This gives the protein CSVTGQSSGNTIYF.

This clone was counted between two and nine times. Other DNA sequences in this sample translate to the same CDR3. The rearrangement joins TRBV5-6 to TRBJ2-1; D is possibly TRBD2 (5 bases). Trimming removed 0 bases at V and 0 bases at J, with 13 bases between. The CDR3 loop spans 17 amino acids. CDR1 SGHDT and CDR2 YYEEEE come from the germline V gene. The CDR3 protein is CASSLVGGRSSYNEQFF. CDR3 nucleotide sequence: TGTGCCAGCAGCTTGGTTGGAGGAAGGAGCTCCTACAATGAGCAGTTCTTC.

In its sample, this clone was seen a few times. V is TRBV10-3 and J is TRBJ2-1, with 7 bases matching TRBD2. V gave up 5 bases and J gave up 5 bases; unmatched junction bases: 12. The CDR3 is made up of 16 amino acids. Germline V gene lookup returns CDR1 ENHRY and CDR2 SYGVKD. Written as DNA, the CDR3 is TGTGCCATCAGTTCGGGGGGTATCGAGGGTCACAATGAGCAGTTCTTC. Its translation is CAISSGGIEGHNEQFF.

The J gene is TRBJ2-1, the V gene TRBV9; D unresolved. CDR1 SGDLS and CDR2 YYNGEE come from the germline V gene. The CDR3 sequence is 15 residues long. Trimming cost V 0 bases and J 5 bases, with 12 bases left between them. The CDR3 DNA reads TGTGCCAGCAGCGTAGTTTCAGGACCCCACAATGAGCAGTTCTTC. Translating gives CASSVVSGPHNEQFF.

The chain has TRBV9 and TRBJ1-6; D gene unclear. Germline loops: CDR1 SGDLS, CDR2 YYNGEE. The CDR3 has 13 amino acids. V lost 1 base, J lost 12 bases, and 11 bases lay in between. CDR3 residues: CASSVRPSQPLHF. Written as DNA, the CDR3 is TGTGCCAGCAGCGTAAGGCCCAGTCAACCCCTCCACTTT.

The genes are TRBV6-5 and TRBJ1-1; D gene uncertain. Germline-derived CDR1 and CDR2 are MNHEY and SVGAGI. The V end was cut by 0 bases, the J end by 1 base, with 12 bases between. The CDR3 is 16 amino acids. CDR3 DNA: TGTGCCAGCAGTTACTCGATCAGCTTAAGGAACACTGAAGCTTTCTTT. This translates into CASSYSISLRNTEAFF.

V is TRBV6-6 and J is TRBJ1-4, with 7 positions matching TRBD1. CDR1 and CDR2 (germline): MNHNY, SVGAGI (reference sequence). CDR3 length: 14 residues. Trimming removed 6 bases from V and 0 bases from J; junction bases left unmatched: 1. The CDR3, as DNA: TGTGCCAGCAGGACAGGGACAACTAATGAAAAACTGTTTTTT. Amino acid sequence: CASRTGTTNEKLFF.

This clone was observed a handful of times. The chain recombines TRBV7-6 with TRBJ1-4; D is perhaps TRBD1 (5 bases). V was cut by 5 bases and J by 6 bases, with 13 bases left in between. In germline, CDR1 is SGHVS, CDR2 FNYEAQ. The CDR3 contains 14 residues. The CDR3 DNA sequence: TGTGCCAGCAGCCCCCGCGGGGCGGATGAAAAACTGTTTTTT. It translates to CASSPRGADEKLFF.

DNA of the CDR3: TGTGCCAGCAGCTCCGGACGGGACGCTAATGAAAAACTGTTTTTT. This encodes CASSSGRDANEKLFF. The rearrangement uses TRBV7-2 and TRBJ1-4; D may be TRBD1 (5 bases). V lost 4 bases, J lost 3 bases, and 12 bases lay in between. Germline V gives CDR1 SGHTA, CDR2 FQGNSA. CDR3 size: 15 residues.

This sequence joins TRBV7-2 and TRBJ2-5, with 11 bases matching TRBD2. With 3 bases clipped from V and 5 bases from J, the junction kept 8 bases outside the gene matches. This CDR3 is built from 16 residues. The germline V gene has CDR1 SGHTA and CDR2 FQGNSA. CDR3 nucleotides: TGTGCCAGCAGCTTCGTTAGCGGGGGGGCTAAGGAGACCCAGTACTTC. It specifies CASSFVSGGAKETQYF.

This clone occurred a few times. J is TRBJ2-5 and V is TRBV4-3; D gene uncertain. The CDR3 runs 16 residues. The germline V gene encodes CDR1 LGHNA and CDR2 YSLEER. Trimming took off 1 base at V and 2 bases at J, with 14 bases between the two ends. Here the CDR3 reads CASSQGPSVGQETQYF. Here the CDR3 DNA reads TGCGCCAGCAGCCAAGGTCCCTCCGTCGGGCAAGAGACCCAGTACTTC.

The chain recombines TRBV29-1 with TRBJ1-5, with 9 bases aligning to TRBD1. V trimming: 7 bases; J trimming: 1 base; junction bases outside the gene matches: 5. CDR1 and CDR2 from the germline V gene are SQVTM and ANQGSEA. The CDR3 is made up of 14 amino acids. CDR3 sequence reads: CSAGTGTSNQPQHF. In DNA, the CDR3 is TGCAGCGCCGGGACAGGGACAAGCAATCAGCCCCAGCATTTT.

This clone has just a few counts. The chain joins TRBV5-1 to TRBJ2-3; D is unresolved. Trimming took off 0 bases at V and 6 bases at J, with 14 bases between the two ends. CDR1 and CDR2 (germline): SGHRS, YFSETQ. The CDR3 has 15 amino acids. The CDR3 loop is CASSLGPEDVDTQYF. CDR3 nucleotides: TGCGCCAGCAGCTTGGGCCCCGAGGATGTCGATACGCAGTATTTT. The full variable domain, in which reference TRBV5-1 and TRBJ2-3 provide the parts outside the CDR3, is KAGVTQTPRYLIKTRGQQVTLSCSPISGHRSVSWYQQTPGQGLQFLFEYFSETQRNKGNFPGRFSGRQFSNSRSEMNVSTLELGDSALYLCASSLGPEDVDTQYFGPGTRLTVL.

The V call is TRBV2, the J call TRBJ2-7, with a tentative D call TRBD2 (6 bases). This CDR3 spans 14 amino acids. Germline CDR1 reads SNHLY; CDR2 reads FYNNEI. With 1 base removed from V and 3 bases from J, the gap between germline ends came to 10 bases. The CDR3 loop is CASSEVTTSYEQYF. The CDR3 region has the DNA TGTGCCAGCAGTGAAGTTACGACTAGCTACGAGCAGTACTTC.

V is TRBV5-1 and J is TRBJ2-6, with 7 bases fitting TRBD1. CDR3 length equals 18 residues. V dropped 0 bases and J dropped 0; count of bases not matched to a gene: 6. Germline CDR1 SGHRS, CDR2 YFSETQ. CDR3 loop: CASSLADRTSSGANVLTF. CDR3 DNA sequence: TGCGCCAGCAGCTTGGCGGACAGGACAAGCTCTGGGGCCAACGTCCTGACTTTC.

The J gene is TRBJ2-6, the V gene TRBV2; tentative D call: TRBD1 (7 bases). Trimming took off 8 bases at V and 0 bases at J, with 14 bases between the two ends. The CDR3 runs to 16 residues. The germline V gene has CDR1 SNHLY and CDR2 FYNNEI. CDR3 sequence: CASGRGQPSGANVLTF. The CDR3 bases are TGTGCCAGCGGGCGGGGACAGCCCTCTGGGGCCAACGTCCTGACTTTC.